These T cell receptor beta chains were read from a single sample in a study of shared clonotypes between healthy human individuals. Repertoires were generated with immunoSEQ multiplex PCR, while TCRdb's copy carries only in-frame clones and drops some. The sample carries about 2.2 million clones, 85% to 95% recorded once. The sample was naive CD8+ T cells from PBMCs. The receptor set was obtained from a man younger than 35 in good health. Some clones in this sample may be carry-over from other donors' samples. Each CDR3 is given with its conserved first and last residue. A D gene is named only where the DNA matches it firmly. Some rows have no size entry. The others give once, few or many, or a class for an expanded clone.

J gene: TRBJ2-1
D gene: NA
V gene: TRBV11-1
clone size: NA
CDR3 DNA: TGTGCCAGCAGCTTGCCGGGACTCTTTCTTCGGAATGAGCAGTTCTTC
CDR3 protein: CASSLPGLFLRNEQFF

J gene: TRBJ1-4
D gene: NA
V gene: TRBV7-8
clone size: NA
CDR3 DNA: TGTGCCAGCAGCTTAGGGCCGCAGGGTCTAGTACGAGAAAAACTGTTTTTT
CDR3 protein: CASSLGPQGLVREKLFF

J gene: TRBJ2-7
D gene: NA
V gene: TRBV28
clone size: NA
CDR3 DNA: TGTGCCAGCAGTTTACTTGTCGAGCAGTACTTC
CDR3 protein: CASSLLVEQYF

J gene: TRBJ2-7
D gene: TRBD1
V gene: TRBV27
clone size: NA
CDR3 DNA: TGTGCCAGCGAGGACAGGGGGTCCTACGAGCAGTACTTC
CDR3 protein: CASEDRGSYEQYF

J gene: TRBJ2-7
D gene: NA
V gene: TRBV27
clone size: NA
CDR3 DNA: TGTGCCAGCAGTTTCCCGTCGTACCTGTTAGAAGAGAGAGCCTACGAGCAGTACTTC
CDR3 protein: CASSFPSYLLEERAYEQYF

J gene: TRBJ2-1
D gene: NA
V gene: TRBV4-1
clone size: NA
CDR3 DNA: TGCGCCAGCAGCCTCTTGGGCAAATACAATGAGCAGTTCTTC
CDR3 protein: CASSLLGKYNEQFF

J gene: TRBJ2-2
D gene: NA
V gene: TRBV11-3
clone size: NA
CDR3 DNA: TGTGCCAGCAGCCCCCCCCGCACCGGGGAGCTGTTTTTT
CDR3 protein: CASSPPRTGELFF

J gene: TRBJ1-2
D gene: NA
V gene: TRBV7-9
clone size: NA
CDR3 DNA: TGTGCCAGCAGCCTGGCTATGGGGGGTGACTATGGCTACACCTTC
CDR3 protein: CASSLAMGGDYGYTF

J gene: TRBJ2-3
D gene: NA
V gene: TRBV7-9
clone size: NA
CDR3 DNA: TGTGCCAGCAGCCCACCCCTGGGCGGGGCCACCTTAGATACGCAGTATTTT
CDR3 protein: CASSPPLGGATLDTQYF

J gene: TRBJ1-1
D gene: NA
V gene: TRBV23-1
clone size: NA
CDR3 DNA: TGCGCCAGCAGTCAATCTTACAAGGCGGATTTACTTATGAACACTGAAGCTTTCTTT
CDR3 protein: CASSQSYKADLLMNTEAFF

J gene: TRBJ2-5
D gene: TRBD1
V gene: TRBV4-2
clone size: NA
CDR3 DNA: TGTGCCAGCAGCCAAGTGGGACAGGGTGAGACCCAGTACTTC
CDR3 protein: CASSQVGQGETQYF

J gene: TRBJ1-1
D gene: TRBD1
V gene: TRBV5-1
clone size: NA
CDR3 DNA: TGCGCCAGCAGCTGGACTACAGGGGGCACTGAAGCTTTCTTT
CDR3 protein: CASSWTTGGTEAFF

J gene: TRBJ1-1
D gene: NA
V gene: TRBV21-1
clone size: NA
CDR3 DNA: TGTGCCAGCAGCTCTCCACTACCCGGACAGGAGCGAGTGGGAGCTTTCTTT
CDR3 protein: CASSSPLPGQERVGAFF

J gene: TRBJ2-3
D gene: NA
V gene: TRBV6-5
clone size: once
CDR3 DNA: TGTGCCAGCAGTTCCGTCTACCGGGATAGCACAGATACGCAGTATTTT
CDR3 protein: CASSSVYRDSTDTQYF

J gene: TRBJ1-2
D gene: NA
V gene: TRBV7-9
clone size: NA
CDR3 DNA: TGTGCCAGCAGCCCTGGGTTTGTCAGGGTCTATGGCTACACCTTC
CDR3 protein: CASSPGFVRVYGYTF

J gene: TRBJ1-2
D gene: NA
V gene: TRBV6-5
clone size: NA
CDR3 DNA: TGTGCCAGCAGTTACTCTGACGGGGGCGGGGGCTACACCTTC
CDR3 protein: CASSYSDGGGGYTF

J gene: TRBJ1-1
D gene: NA
V gene: TRBV28
clone size: NA
CDR3 DNA: TGTGCCAGCATTCACCTCCAGGAGGCAATGAACACTGAAGCTTTCTTT
CDR3 protein: CASIHLQEAMNTEAFF

J gene: TRBJ2-5
D gene: TRBD2
V gene: TRBV4-1
clone size: NA
CDR3 DNA: TGCGCCAGCAGCAGGACTAGCGGGAGGGTCGTGGGCCAAGAGACCCAGTACTTC
CDR3 protein: CASSRTSGRVVGQETQYF

J gene: TRBJ1-2
D gene: NA
V gene: TRBV6-1
clone size: NA
CDR3 DNA: TGTGCCAGCAGCACATACCGGGACACGGGTTGGGGCTACACCTTC
CDR3 protein: CASSTYRDTGWGYTF

J gene: TRBJ2-1
D gene: TRBD2
V gene: TRBV30
clone size: NA
CDR3 DNA: TGTGCCTGGAGTGCTTCCCCGACTAGCGGGACGCCCTACAATGAGCAGTTCTTC
CDR3 protein: CAWSASPTSGTPYNEQFF

J gene: TRBJ2-7
D gene: TRBD2
V gene: TRBV30
clone size: NA
CDR3 DNA: TGTGCCTGGAGCGAAATCCCTCCGTCGCGGGAGGGCCGGTACGAGCAGTACTTC
CDR3 protein: CAWSEIPPSREGRYEQYF

J gene: TRBJ2-7
D gene: TRBD1
V gene: TRBV27
clone size: NA
CDR3 DNA: TGTGCCAGCAGCCAAAGGACAGGGCACGCCTACGAGCAGTACTTC
CDR3 protein: CASSQRTGHAYEQYF

J gene: TRBJ2-7
D gene: NA
V gene: TRBV7-9
clone size: NA
CDR3 DNA: TGTGCCAGCAGCCCCATTCAATGGAGCGGCGGCGAGCAGTACTTC
CDR3 protein: CASSPIQWSGGEQYF

J gene: TRBJ2-1
D gene: TRBD2
V gene: TRBV7-9
clone size: NA
CDR3 DNA: TGTGCCAGCAGCCCGACTAGCGGCTACTACAATGAGCAGTTCTTC
CDR3 protein: CASSPTSGYYNEQFF

J gene: TRBJ2-1
D gene: TRBD1
V gene: TRBV9
clone size: few
CDR3 DNA: TGTGCCAGCAGCGTAGGGGACAGGGCCTACAATGAGCAGTTCTTC
CDR3 protein: CASSVGDRAYNEQFF

J gene: TRBJ1-2
D gene: NA
V gene: TRBV28
clone size: NA
CDR3 DNA: TGTGCCAGCCTAGACCCCTTGGGGGAGGAGGATGGCTACACCTTC
CDR3 protein: CASLDPLGEEDGYTF

J gene: TRBJ2-7
D gene: NA
V gene: TRBV28
clone size: NA
CDR3 DNA: TGTGCCAGCAGTTTTATAGCCGCGTACGAGCAGTACTTC
CDR3 protein: CASSFIAAYEQYF

J gene: TRBJ2-1
D gene: NA
V gene: TRBV4-2
clone size: once
CDR3 DNA: TGTGCCAGCAGCCAATTAGAAGCGGTTGAGCAGTTCTTC
CDR3 protein: CASSQLEAVEQFF

J gene: TRBJ2-3
D gene: TRBD2
V gene: TRBV19
clone size: NA
CDR3 DNA: TGTGCCAGTAGTAGCGGGAGTACAGATACGCAGTATTTT
CDR3 protein: CASSSGSTDTQYF

J gene: TRBJ2-7
D gene: TRBD2
V gene: TRBV10-3
clone size: NA
CDR3 DNA: TGTGCCATCACATCACTAGCGGGAGCTTACTCCTACGAGCAGTACTTC
CDR3 protein: CAITSLAGAYSYEQYF

J gene: TRBJ2-7
D gene: NA
V gene: TRBV6-5
clone size: NA
CDR3 DNA: TGTGCCAGCAGTTACGGGGGTTCCCCCTACGAGCAGTACTTC
CDR3 protein: CASSYGGSPYEQYF

J gene: TRBJ2-1
D gene: NA
V gene: TRBV9
clone size: once
CDR3 DNA: TGTGCCAGCAGCGTGTTCCCAAACTCCTACAATGAGCAGTTCTTC
CDR3 protein: CASSVFPNSYNEQFF

J gene: TRBJ2-3
D gene: NA
V gene: TRBV7-9
clone size: NA
CDR3 DNA: TGTGCCAGCAGCTCTACCATTATATGGGCAGATACGCAGTATTTT
CDR3 protein: CASSSTIIWADTQYF

J gene: TRBJ2-7
D gene: NA
V gene: TRBV5-1
clone size: NA
CDR3 DNA: TGCGCCAGCAGCCCTGGGGGAGATTCCTACGAGCAGTACTTC
CDR3 protein: CASSPGGDSYEQYF

J gene: TRBJ2-1
D gene: TRBD2
V gene: TRBV6-4
clone size: NA
CDR3 DNA: TGTGCCAGCAGTGCTCTAGCGGGAGTAGGGAATGAGCAGTTCTTC
CDR3 protein: CASSALAGVGNEQFF

J gene: TRBJ1-1
D gene: NA
V gene: TRBV28
clone size: NA
CDR3 DNA: TGTGCCAGCAGCCCCGACAGACTGTTGAACACTGAAGCTTTCTTT
CDR3 protein: CASSPDRLLNTEAFF

J gene: TRBJ2-3
D gene: NA
V gene: TRBV27
clone size: NA
CDR3 DNA: TGTGCCAGCAGTTTCGTCCTCTCAGATACGCAGTATTTT
CDR3 protein: CASSFVLSDTQYF

J gene: TRBJ1-5
D gene: NA
V gene: TRBV7-9
clone size: once
CDR3 DNA: TGTGCCAGCAGCCCGGGTAGTGGCAATCAGCCCCAGCATTTT
CDR3 protein: CASSPGSGNQPQHF

J gene: TRBJ2-1
D gene: NA
V gene: TRBV11-3
clone size: NA
CDR3 DNA: TGTGCCAGCAGTGACGAGGGGAATGAGCAGTTCTTC
CDR3 protein: CASSDEGNEQFF

J gene: TRBJ2-3
D gene: TRBD2
V gene: TRBV7-2
clone size: NA
CDR3 DNA: TGTGCCAGCACCCATGCAGGGAGGGTAGCTGGTACGCAGTATTTT
CDR3 protein: CASTHAGRVAGTQYF

J gene: TRBJ2-2
D gene: TRBD1
V gene: TRBV28
clone size: NA
CDR3 DNA: TGTGCCAGCAGTTTAGTACAGGGGTTTATCGGGGAGCTGTTTTTT
CDR3 protein: CASSLVQGFIGELFF

J gene: TRBJ2-7
D gene: TRBD2
V gene: TRBV6-1
clone size: NA
CDR3 DNA: TGTGCCAGCAGTGCTCCCCTAACGGGAGGGCCGGGCTACGAGCAGTACTTC
CDR3 protein: CASSAPLTGGPGYEQYF

J gene: TRBJ1-2
D gene: NA
V gene: TRBV28
clone size: NA
CDR3 DNA: TGTGCCAGCAGTTGGGACACACCAATTGGCTACACCTTC
CDR3 protein: CASSWDTPIGYTF

J gene: TRBJ2-3
D gene: NA
V gene: TRBV13
clone size: once
CDR3 DNA: TGTGCCAGCAGCCCGGCCCGCGACACAGATACGCAGTATTTT
CDR3 protein: CASSPARDTDTQYF

J gene: TRBJ2-7
D gene: NA
V gene: TRBV7-2
clone size: NA
CDR3 DNA: TGTGCCAGCAGCTCCCGGACAGATAGCTCCTACGAGCAGTACTTC
CDR3 protein: CASSSRTDSSYEQYF

J gene: TRBJ2-7
D gene: TRBD1
V gene: TRBV27
clone size: NA
CDR3 DNA: TGTGCCAGCAGTTGGGACCCGACAGGGTCCGAGCAGTACTTC
CDR3 protein: CASSWDPTGSEQYF

J gene: TRBJ2-1
D gene: NA
V gene: TRBV13
clone size: NA
CDR3 DNA: TGTGCCAGCAGCCCCCCGACCCGCGAGGAGCAGTTCTTC
CDR3 protein: CASSPPTREEQFF

J gene: TRBJ2-1
D gene: NA
V gene: TRBV4-1
clone size: NA
CDR3 DNA: TGCGCCAGCAGCCGGGGGGCGGGAGCATTTGTCAATGAGCAGTTCTTC
CDR3 protein: CASSRGAGAFVNEQFF

J gene: TRBJ2-7
D gene: NA
V gene: TRBV6-5
clone size: NA
CDR3 DNA: TGTGCCAGCAGTTACTCGCTAGATGGCTACGAGCAGTACTTC
CDR3 protein: CASSYSLDGYEQYF

J gene: TRBJ2-2
D gene: TRBD2
V gene: TRBV4-3
clone size: NA
CDR3 DNA: TGCGCCAGCAGCCATAAGCGGGGAGGGAGGGCCGGGGAGCTGTTTTTT
CDR3 protein: CASSHKRGGRAGELFF

J gene: TRBJ2-2
D gene: TRBD2
V gene: TRBV27
clone size: once
CDR3 DNA: TGTGCCAGCAGTTTCCGAACAGGGGGCGCATGGACTAGCGGGAGCGACGGGGAGCTGTTTTTT
CDR3 protein: CASSFRTGGAWTSGSDGELFF

J gene: TRBJ2-7
D gene: TRBD2
V gene: TRBV19
clone size: NA
CDR3 DNA: TGTGCCAGTAGTCCGGGACTAGGAGAGTACGAGCAGTACTTC
CDR3 protein: CASSPGLGEYEQYF

J gene: TRBJ2-1
D gene: NA
V gene: TRBV7-9
clone size: NA
CDR3 DNA: TGTGCCAGCAGCTTAGGGCGCGAGCAGTTCTTC
CDR3 protein: CASSLGREQFF

J gene: TRBJ2-3
D gene: NA
V gene: TRBV27
clone size: NA
CDR3 DNA: TGTGCCAGCAGCTGGGCGAGGGGCGGCACAGATACGCAGTATTTT
CDR3 protein: CASSWARGGTDTQYF

J gene: TRBJ2-1
D gene: NA
V gene: TRBV7-9
clone size: NA
CDR3 DNA: TGTGCCACCAAGACTACCTTCAATGAGCAGTTCTTC
CDR3 protein: CATKTTFNEQFF

J gene: TRBJ2-1
D gene: TRBD2
V gene: TRBV28
clone size: NA
CDR3 DNA: TGTGCCAGCAGTTTTCCCCGGGAGGGCCCCGGGGATGAGCAGTTCTTC
CDR3 protein: CASSFPREGPGDEQFF

J gene: TRBJ2-7
D gene: NA
V gene: TRBV5-6
clone size: once
CDR3 DNA: TGTGCCAGCAGCTCCCTTCCCTCCTCTGGGGACGAGCAGTACTTC
CDR3 protein: CASSSLPSSGDEQYF

J gene: TRBJ2-6
D gene: NA
V gene: TRBV5-1
clone size: once
CDR3 DNA: TGCGCCAGCAGCTTGTACTCTGGGGCCAACGTCCTGACTTTC
CDR3 protein: CASSLYSGANVLTF

J gene: TRBJ2-3
D gene: NA
V gene: TRBV7-6
clone size: NA
CDR3 DNA: TGTGCCAGCAGTTCCGGAGGAAGCACAGATACGCAGTATTTT
CDR3 protein: CASSSGGSTDTQYF

J gene: TRBJ2-2
D gene: NA
V gene: TRBV2
clone size: NA
CDR3 DNA: TGTGCCAGTTTATTTACCGGGGAGCTGTTTTTT
CDR3 protein: CASLFTGELFF